Sequencing of this T cell receptor beta chain was carried out in a study of T-cell memory formation after mild COVID-19. For the study at large: Among the donors, TCR clusters were largely specific to each donor.

One entry per CDR3 protein results from TCRdb running MiXCR on the 5' RACE reads. The sample lists a few hundred thousand distinct CDR3 sequences; roughly 15% were seen once. The germline V gene encodes CDR1 ENHRY and CDR2 SYGVKD. The CDR3 sequence is 11 residues long. Trimming took 6 bases from V and 3 from J, leaving 6 bases between them. Broader study findings: A subset of responding clones appeared in pre-infection memory, suggesting cross-reactive memory joined. Clones shrinking between day 15 and 85 showed a balanced CD4/CD8 split, and those that grew later tilted toward CD4+. Second-wave clones that peaked on day 37 lacked confirmed SARS-CoV-2 specificity.

Notes on this clonotype: As yet, its antigen is unknown.

The chain joins TRBV10-3 to TRBJ2-7; no definite D call. The sequenced sample was PBMCs or a T cell subset sorted from them (not recorded which). The sequence came from a man in his late teens or twenties who had mild COVID-19 (a few samples of this study predate the infection). Cell type and time point are not known. The DNA of the CDR3 is TGTGCCATCAGCGGAAACTACGAGCAGTACTTC. Translated: CAISGNYEQYF.